This TCR beta chain was profiled in a study of breast tumors, draining lymph nodes, adjacent tissues. Study conclusions and caveats: The lymph node origin of tumor T cells was framed as consistent with a hypothesis, not demonstrated. Tumors had less TCR diversity than lymph nodes, more than nontumor tissue.

Via MiXCR, TCRdb re-called the multiplex PCR reads, giving one row per CDR3 protein. The data contain 150,000 to 250,000 distinct CDR3 sequences, approximately 31% of them seen just once; the ten biggest clones take up around 4.4%. Axillary draining lymph nodes of breast cancer patients supplied the node samples. This clonotype was found many times. Its antigen is unknown. Germline V lookup: CDR1 MNHNS, CDR2 SASEGT. This CDR3 contains 16 residues. Trimming removed 6 bases from V and 0 bases from J, with 14 bases in between. Sequenced material: axillary lymph node tissue. This sequence originates from a female donor with breast cancer. Some clones in this sample may be carry-over from other donors' samples. This rearrangement joins TRBV6-1 to TRBJ1-4; no firm D call. CDR3 nucleotides: TGTGCCAGCAGAAACCCAAGCCTTGCAACTAATGAAAAACTGTTTTTT. It specifies CASRNPSLATNEKLFF.